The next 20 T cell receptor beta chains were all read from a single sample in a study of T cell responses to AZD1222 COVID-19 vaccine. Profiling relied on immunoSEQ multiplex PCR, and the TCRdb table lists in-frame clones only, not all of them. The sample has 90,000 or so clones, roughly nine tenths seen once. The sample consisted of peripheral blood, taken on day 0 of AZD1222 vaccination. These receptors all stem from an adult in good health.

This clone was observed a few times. CDR3 in amino acids: CASSQTVLTEAFF. CDR3 in DNA: TGCGCCAGCAGCCAGACAGTCCTCACTGAAGCTTTCTTT. The chain has TRBV4-3 and TRBJ1-1; D may be TRBD1 (5 bases). Germline CDR1 LGHNA, CDR2 YSLEER. The V and J ends lost 3 bases and 4 bases respectively, with 9 bases between them. CDR3 length equals 13 residues.

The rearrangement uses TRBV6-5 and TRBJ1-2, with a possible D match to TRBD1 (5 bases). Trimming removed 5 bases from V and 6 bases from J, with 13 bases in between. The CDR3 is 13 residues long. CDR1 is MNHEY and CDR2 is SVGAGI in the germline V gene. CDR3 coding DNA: TGTGCCAGCAGTCGCGCAGGGAGGGATGGCTACACCTTC. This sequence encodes CASSRAGRDGYTF.

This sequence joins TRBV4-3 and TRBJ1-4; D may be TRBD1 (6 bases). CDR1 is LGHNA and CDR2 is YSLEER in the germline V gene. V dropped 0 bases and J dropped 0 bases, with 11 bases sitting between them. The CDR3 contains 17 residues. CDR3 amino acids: CASSQEGAAATNEKLFF. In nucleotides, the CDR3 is TGCGCCAGCAGCCAAGAGGGGGCAGCTGCAACTAATGAAAAACTGTTTTTT.

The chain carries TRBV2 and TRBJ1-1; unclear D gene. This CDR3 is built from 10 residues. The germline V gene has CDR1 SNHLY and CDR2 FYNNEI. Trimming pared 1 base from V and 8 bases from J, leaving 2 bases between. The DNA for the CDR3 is TGTGCCAGCAGTGAAGGGGAAGCTTTCTTT. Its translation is CASSEGEAFF.

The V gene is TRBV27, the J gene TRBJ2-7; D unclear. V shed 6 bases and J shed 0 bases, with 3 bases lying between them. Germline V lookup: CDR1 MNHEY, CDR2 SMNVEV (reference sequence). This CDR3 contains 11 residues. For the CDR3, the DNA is TGTGCCAGCAGAGACTCCTACGAGCAGTACTTC. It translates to CASRDSYEQYF.

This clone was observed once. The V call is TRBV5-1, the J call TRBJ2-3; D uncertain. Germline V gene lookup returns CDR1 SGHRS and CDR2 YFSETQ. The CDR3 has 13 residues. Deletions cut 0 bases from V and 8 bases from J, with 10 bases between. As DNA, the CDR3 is TGCGCCAGCAGCTTGGGAGACTCGAGTACGCAGTATTTT. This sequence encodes CASSLGDSSTQYF.

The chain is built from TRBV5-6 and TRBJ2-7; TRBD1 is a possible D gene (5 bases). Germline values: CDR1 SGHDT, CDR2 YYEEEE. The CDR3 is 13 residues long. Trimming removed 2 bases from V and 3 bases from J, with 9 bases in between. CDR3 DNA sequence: TGTGCCAGCAGCTTTACAGGTAACTACGAGCAGTACTTC. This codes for CASSFTGNYEQYF.

CDR3 amino acids: CASSLPGTGITGELFF. CDR3 in DNA: TGCGCCAGCAGCTTACCCGGGACAGGGATCACCGGGGAGCTGTTTTTT. The J gene is TRBJ2-2, the V gene TRBV5-1; 9 bases agree with TRBD1. This CDR3 contains 16 residues. Trimming removed 2 bases from V and 4 bases from J; junction bases left unmatched: 6. The V gene's germline CDR1 is SGHRS and CDR2 YFSETQ.

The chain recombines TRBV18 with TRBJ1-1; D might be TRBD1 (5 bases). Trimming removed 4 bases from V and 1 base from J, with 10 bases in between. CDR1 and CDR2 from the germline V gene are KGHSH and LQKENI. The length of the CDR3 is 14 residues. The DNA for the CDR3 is TGTGCCAGCTCACGGCTCGGGACGAACACTGAAGCTTTCTTT. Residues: CASSRLGTNTEAFF.

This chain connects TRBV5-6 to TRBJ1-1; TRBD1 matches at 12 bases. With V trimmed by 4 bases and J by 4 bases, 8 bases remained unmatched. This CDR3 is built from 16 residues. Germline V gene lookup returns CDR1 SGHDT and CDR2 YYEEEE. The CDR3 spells CASSPGTGGWGTEAFF. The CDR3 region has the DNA TGTGCCAGCAGCCCTGGGACAGGGGGCTGGGGCACTGAAGCTTTCTTT. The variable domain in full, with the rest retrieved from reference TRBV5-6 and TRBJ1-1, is DAGVTQSPTHLIKTRGQQVTLRCSPKSGHDTVSWYQQALGQGPQFIFQYYEEEERQRGNFPDRFSGHQFPNYSSELNVNALLLGDSALYLCASSPGTGGWGTEAFFGQGTRLTVV.

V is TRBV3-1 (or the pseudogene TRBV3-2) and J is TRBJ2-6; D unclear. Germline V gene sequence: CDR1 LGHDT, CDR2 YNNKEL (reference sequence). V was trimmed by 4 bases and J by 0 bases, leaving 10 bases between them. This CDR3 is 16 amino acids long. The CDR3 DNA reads TGTGCCAGCAGCCCCGGAAGGTACTCTGGGGCCAACGTCCTGACTTTC. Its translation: CASSPGRYSGANVLTF.

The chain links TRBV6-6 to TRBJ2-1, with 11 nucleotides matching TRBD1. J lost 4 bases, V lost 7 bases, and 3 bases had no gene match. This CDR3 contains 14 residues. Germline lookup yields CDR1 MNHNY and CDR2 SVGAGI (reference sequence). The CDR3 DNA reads TGTGCCAGCACTCGGGACAGGGGGTACAATGAGCAGTTCTTC. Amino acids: CASTRDRGYNEQFF.

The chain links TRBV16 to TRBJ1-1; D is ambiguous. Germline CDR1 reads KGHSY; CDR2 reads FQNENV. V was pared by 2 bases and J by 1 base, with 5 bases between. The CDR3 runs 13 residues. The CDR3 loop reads CASSQNRNTEAFF. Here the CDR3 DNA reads TGTGCCAGCAGCCAAAACAGGAACACTGAAGCTTTCTTT. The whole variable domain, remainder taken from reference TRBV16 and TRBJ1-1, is GEEVAQTPKHLVRGEGQKAKLYCAPIKGHSYVFWYQQVLKNEFKFLISFQNENVFDETGMPKERFSAKCLPNSPCSLEIQATKLEDSAVYFCASSQNRNTEAFFGQGTRLTVV.

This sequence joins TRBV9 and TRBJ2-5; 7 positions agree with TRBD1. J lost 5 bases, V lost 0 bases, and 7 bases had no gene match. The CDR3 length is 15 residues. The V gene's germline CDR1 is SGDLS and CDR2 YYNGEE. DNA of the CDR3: TGTGCCAGCAGCGTAGGAGGGACAGTAGGGGAGACCCAGTACTTC. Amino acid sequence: CASSVGGTVGETQYF.

The CDR3 region is CASSLVSAHSNQPQHF. The CDR3 DNA reads as TGTGCCAGCAGCTTAGTATCCGCCCATAGCAATCAGCCCCAGCATTTT. This sequence joins TRBV7-2 and TRBJ1-5; unclear D gene. V lost 1 base and J lost 0, with 10 bases in between. Germline V gives CDR1 SGHTA, CDR2 FQGNSA. CDR3 length: 16 residues.

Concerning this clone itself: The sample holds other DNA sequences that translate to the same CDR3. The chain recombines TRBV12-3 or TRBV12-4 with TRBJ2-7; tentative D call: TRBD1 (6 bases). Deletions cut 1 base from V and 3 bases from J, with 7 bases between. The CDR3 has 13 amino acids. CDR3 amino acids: CASSLGRGYEQYF. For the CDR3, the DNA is TGTGCCAGCAGTTTAGGCAGGGGCTACGAGCAGTACTTC.

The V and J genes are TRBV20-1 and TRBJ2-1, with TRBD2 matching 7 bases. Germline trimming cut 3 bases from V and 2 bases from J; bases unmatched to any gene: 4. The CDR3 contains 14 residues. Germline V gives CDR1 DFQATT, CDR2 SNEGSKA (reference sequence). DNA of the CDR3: TGCAGTGCTAGTGGACTAGTGGCCTACAATGAGCAGTTCTTC. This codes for CSASGLVAYNEQFF.

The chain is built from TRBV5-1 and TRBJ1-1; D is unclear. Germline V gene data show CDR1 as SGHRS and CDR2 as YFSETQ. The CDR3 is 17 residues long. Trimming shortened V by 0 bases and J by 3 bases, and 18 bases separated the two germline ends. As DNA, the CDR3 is TGCGCCAGCAGCTTGGCCTACGTTGGCCTGAGGGACACTGAAGCTTTCTTT. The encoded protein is CASSLAYVGLRDTEAFF.

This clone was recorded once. Here the CDR3 reads CASSTTGGEKLFF. CDR3 DNA: TGTGCCAGCAGCACCACAGGGGGTGAAAAACTGTTTTTT. This chain joins TRBV7-9 and TRBJ1-4; 8 bases are shared with TRBD1. Germline V CDR1 and CDR2: SEHNR, FQNEAQ (reference sequence). Trimming at V came to 5 bases and at J to 7 bases, leaving 3 bases not matched to a gene. The CDR3 has 13 residues.

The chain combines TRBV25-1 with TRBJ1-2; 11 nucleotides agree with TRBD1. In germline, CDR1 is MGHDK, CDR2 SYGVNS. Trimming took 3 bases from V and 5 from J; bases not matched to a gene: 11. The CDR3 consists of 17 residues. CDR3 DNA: TGTGCCAGCAGTGACCCGGGACAGGGGGAATATATTTATGGCTACACCTTC. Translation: CASSDPGQGEYIYGYTF.